Shown below are 13 T cell receptor beta chains from a single sample sequenced in a study of OX40 agonist ivuxolimab in advanced cancers. Some clones are missing from TCRdb's copy, which holds only in-frame ones; the method was immunoSEQ multiplex PCR. Of approximately 82,000 clones listed, almost 85% are singletons. The sample consisted of CD4+ or CD8+ T cells sorted from blood, taken in a trial of the OX40 agonist ivuxolimab. The source of these receptors is an adult with an advanced solid tumor such as melanoma, head and neck, liver or kidney cancer.

The chain employs TRBV7-9 and TRBJ1-1; D is uncertain. The CDR3 extends over 14 amino acids. V lost 5 bases and J lost 1, with 11 bases in between. Germline V lookup: CDR1 SEHNR, CDR2 FQNEAQ (reference sequence). CDR3 nucleotides: TGTGCCAGCAGCCTAGGGTGGGGGAACACTGAAGCTTTCTTT. Encoded protein: CASSLGWGNTEAFF.

The chain recombines TRBV28 with TRBJ1-5; D unclear. The CDR3 totals 13 residues. In germline, CDR1 is MDHEN, CDR2 SYDVKM. Trimming shortened V by 3 bases and J by 1 base, and 4 bases separated the two germline ends. Here the CDR3 reads CASSLDSNQPQHF. In DNA form, the CDR3 reads TGTGCCAGCAGTTTGGACAGCAATCAGCCCCAGCATTTT. The full variable domain, with the rest looked up from reference TRBV28 and TRBJ1-5, is DVKVTQSSRYLVKRTGEKVFLECVQDMDHENMFWYRQDPGLGLRLIYFSYDVKMKEKGDIPEGYSVSREKKERFSLILESASTNQTSMYLCASSLDSNQPQHFGDGTRLSIL.

This clone was observed a single time. The CDR3 nucleotides read TGTGCCAGCAGCAGGGGACAGGGTGCCTACGAGCAGTACTTC. Amino acids: CASSRGQGAYEQYF. This chain uses TRBV13 with TRBJ2-7, with TRBD1 matching over 9 bases. Germline-derived CDR1 and CDR2 are PRHDT and FYEKMQ (reference sequence). The CDR3 is 14 residues long. Trimming cost V 5 bases and J 2 bases; bases outside gene matches: 4.

This chain uses TRBV19 with TRBJ2-5; perhaps TRBD2 as D (5 bases). Per germline, CDR1 LNHDA and CDR2 SQIVND (reference sequence). This CDR3 spans 13 amino acids. V shed 1 base and J shed 4 bases, with 7 bases lying between them. The CDR3, as DNA: TGTGCCAGTAGTATAGGAGGGAGAGAGACCCAGTACTTC. Translated: CASSIGGRETQYF.

The chain links TRBV5-4 to TRBJ1-2; 11 bases align to TRBD1. The J segment lost 4 bases and the V segment lost 0 bases, leaving 5 bases of the junction unmatched. The CDR3 consists of 16 residues. CDR1 and CDR2 (germline): SGHNT, YYREEE (reference sequence). For the CDR3, the DNA is TGTGCCAGCAGCTTGGGGACAGGGGGCACGGTCTATGGCTACACCTTC. Encoded protein: CASSLGTGGTVYGYTF.

This clone was seen a few times. The chain joins TRBV10-3 to TRBJ2-3, with D perhaps TRBD1 (6 bases). CDR3 size: 18 residues. Trimming shortened V by 4 bases and J by 0 bases, and 20 bases separated the two germline ends. Looked up from germline, CDR1 is ENHRY and CDR2 is SYGVKD. CDR3 DNA sequence: TGTGCCATCAGTGCCGGCAGGGGTGCAAGGGCTAGCACAGATACGCAGTATTTT. Its translation: CAISAGRGARASTDTQYF.

CDR3 sequence: CASSLPRAETQYF. Here the CDR3 DNA reads TGTGCCAGCAGCTTACCAAGGGCGGAGACCCAGTACTTC. V and J are TRBV7-8 and TRBJ2-5; D gene uncertain. The CDR3 is 13 amino acids. Trimming stripped 2 bases from V and 5 bases from J, with 9 bases between. Germline CDR1 SGHVS, CDR2 FQNEAQ.

The rearrangement uses TRBV4-2 and TRBJ2-1, with D possibly being TRBD1 (5 bases). Trimming removed 0 bases from V and 3 bases from J, with 6 bases in between. CDR1 is LGHNA and CDR2 is YNFKEQ in the germline V gene. The CDR3 covers 14 residues. The CDR3 coding sequence is TGTGCCAGCAGCCAAGAAGACAGCTACAATGAGCAGTTCTTC. Translated, it gives CASSQEDSYNEQFF.

The chain carries TRBV2 and TRBJ2-7; D is ambiguous. Germline V gene lookup returns CDR1 SNHLY and CDR2 FYNNEI. The CDR3 loop spans 12 amino acids. The germline V and J ends were trimmed by 10 bases and 0 bases, with 10 bases remaining between them. The CDR3 reads CATQTDSYEQYF. For the CDR3, the DNA is TGTGCCACCCAGACGGACTCCTACGAGCAGTACTTC.

The V and J genes are TRBV5-1 and TRBJ2-7; TRBD2 matches 7 bases. V was clipped by 4 bases and J by 3 bases; unmatched bases: 10. Germline V gene sequence: CDR1 SGHRS, CDR2 YFSETQ. The CDR3 has 15 residues. The CDR3 nucleotides are TGCGCCAGCAGCCCCAGCGGGGCGAGGGGCTACGAGCAGTACTTC. Translating gives CASSPSGARGYEQYF.

The J gene is TRBJ1-2, the V gene TRBV18; D is perhaps TRBD1 (6 bases). The CDR3 is made up of 13 amino acids. V shed 3 bases and J shed 8 bases, with 13 bases lying between them. The germline gives CDR1 KGHSH, CDR2 LQKENI. This chain's CDR3 is CASSPTEGGGYTF. The CDR3 bases are TGTGCCAGCTCACCCACGGAGGGGGGAGGCTACACCTTC.

The V call is TRBV5-1, the J call TRBJ2-1; D might be TRBD2 (6 bases). The CDR3 spans 15 residues. Germline CDR1 is SGHRS and CDR2 is YFSETQ. V was pared by 0 bases and J by 10 bases, with 17 bases between. CDR3 sequence reads: CASSLGLASEGEQFF. DNA for the CDR3: TGCGCCAGCAGCTTGGGGTTGGCTAGCGAAGGAGAGCAGTTCTTC. The entire variable domain, with the rest obtained from reference TRBV5-1 and TRBJ2-1, is as follows: KAGVTQTPRYLIKTRGQQVTLSCSPISGHRSVSWYQQTPGQGLQFLFEYFSETQRNKGNFPGRFSGRQFSNSRSEMNVSTLELGDSALYLCASSLGLASEGEQFFGPGTRLTVL.

A remark on this clone: A single base separates this from a much larger clone, so it may be a read error. The sample has other DNA sequences that encode this CDR3 too. The chain recombines TRBV7-9 with TRBJ2-7, with 7 positions matching TRBD1. Trimming at V came to 1 base and at J to 2 bases, leaving 2 bases not matched to a gene. The CDR3 loop spans 14 amino acids. Germline-derived CDR1 and CDR2 are SEHNR and FQNEAQ (reference sequence). CDR3 region: CASSLVQGAYEQYF. The CDR3 DNA follows: TGTGCCAGCAGCTTAGTTCAGGGGGCCTACGAGCAGTACTTC.